This T cell receptor beta chain was captured by sequencing in a study of CD8 T cells in ankylosing spondylitis. Points from the study as a whole: For ankylosing spondylitis blood, a TCR beta motif of several highly homologous variants appeared characteristic. Reactive arthritis synovial fluid and blood previously showed some of these motif variants.

This clonotype came up many times. Its antigen is not identified. TCRdb recomputed calls from the 5' RACE reads with MiXCR, one row per CDR3 protein. In the table there are roughly 230,000 distinct CDR3 sequences, over 9.5% of which are singletons. V dropped 1 base and J dropped 0 bases, with 7 bases sitting between them. Germline V CDR1 and CDR2: SGHRS, YFSETQ. The CDR3 runs to 14 residues. V is TRBV5-1 and J is TRBJ1-1; D gene ambiguous. This clonotype was obtained from a male donor with ankylosing spondylitis or in good health (not recorded which). The sequencing sample was made of blood, either unsorted or a sorted T cell fraction (not recorded which). The CDR3 nucleotides are TGCGCCAGCAGCTTGACGGGGATGAACACTGAAGCTTTCTTT. Amino acids: CASSLTGMNTEAFF.